A selection of T cell receptor beta chains follows, all from one sample in a study of identical twins. TCRdb re-derived calls from the 5' RACE reads in MiXCR, one entry per CDR3 protein. The sample holds around 480,000 distinct CDR3 sequences, approximately 14% seen once. The sample was also reused in another study, on yellow fever vaccine responses in identical twins.

Source material: CD4+ T cells sorted from blood. These receptor sequences come from a woman aged 18 to 35 in good health. Each CDR3 is given with its conserved first and last residue. A D gene is named only where the DNA matches it firmly. Size is stated for part of the rows, as once, few or many counts, or as a class when the clone is expanded.

>NA|NA|TRBJ2-4|TRBV27
CASSLEGALQNIQYF
TGTGCCAGCAGTTTGGAGGGGGCGTTGCAAAACATTCAGTACTTC
>NA|NA|TRBJ2-3|TRBV12-5
CAFRDNTDTQYF
TGTGCCTTCCGGGACAACACAGATACGCAGTATTTT
>many|NA|TRBJ2-5|TRBV5-1
CASSRMDQETQYF
TGCGCCAGCAGCCGTATGGACCAAGAGACCCAGTACTTC
>NA|NA|TRBJ2-4|TRBV12-3/TRBV12-4
CASSLRDTETKNIQYF
TGTGCCAGCAGTTTGAGGGACACCGAAACCAAAAACATTCAGTACTTC
>few|NA|TRBJ2-7|TRBV5-1
CASSFGSNYEQYF
TGCGCCAGCAGCTTTGGGTCCAACTACGAGCAGTACTTC
>few|NA|TRBJ2-3|TRBV11-2
CASSTTGRTDTQYF
TGTGCCAGCAGCACGACTGGACGCACAGATACGCAGTATTTT
>many|TRBD1|TRBJ1-1|TRBV12-3/TRBV12-4
CASRGTGNTEAFF
TGTGCCAGCAGGGGGACAGGGAACACTGAAGCTTTCTTT
>NA|NA|TRBJ1-2|TRBV10-3
CAISGTRDYGYTF
TGTGCCATCAGTGGAACGAGGGACTATGGCTACACCTTC
>NA|NA|TRBJ2-5|TRBV9
CASSAKTRVQGETQYF
TGTGCCAGCAGCGCCAAGACGAGGGTTCAAGGGGAGACCCAGTACTTC
>NA|NA|TRBJ2-4|TRBV25-1
CASSDLIAGAKNIQYF
TGTGCCAGCAGTGACCTAATCGCAGGGGCCAAAAACATTCAGTACTTC
>few|TRBD2|TRBJ2-1|TRBV5-1
CASSLSPRVGGNEQFF
TGCGCCAGCAGCTTGTCTCCGCGCGTGGGGGGGAATGAGCAGTTCTTC
>many|TRBD1|TRBJ2-2|TRBV12-3/TRBV12-4
CASTRTGATGELFF
TGTGCCAGCACCCGGACAGGGGCCACCGGGGAGCTGTTTTTT
>few|TRBD2|TRBJ2-7|TRBV25-1
CASSEAGLAGLEQYF
TGTGCCAGCAGTGAGGCTGGACTAGCGGGACTCGAGCAGTACTTC
>few|NA|TRBJ1-2|TRBV20-1
CSASSPDTNYGYTF
TGCAGTGCTAGTAGTCCGGACACCAACTATGGCTACACCTTC
>NA|TRBD1|TRBJ1-1|TRBV2
CASSDQGGTEAFF
TGTGCCAGCAGTGATCAGGGGGGCACTGAAGCTTTCTTT
>NA|NA|TRBJ2-3|TRBV14
CASSQDSIRTDTQYF
TGTGCCAGCAGCCAAGATTCCATACGCACAGATACGCAGTATTTT
>few|NA|TRBJ2-1|TRBV28
CASSTRDLSSYNEQFF
TGTGCCAGCAGTACGCGGGACTTGAGCTCCTACAATGAGCAGTTCTTC
>many|TRBD2|TRBJ2-3|TRBV13
CASSASGRTDTQYF
TGTGCCAGCAGTGCTAGCGGGCGCACAGATACGCAGTATTTT
>few|NA|TRBJ1-1|TRBV20-1
CSAPSPVTEAFF
TGCAGTGCTCCCTCTCCCGTCACAGAAGCTTTCTTT